The rows below give T cell receptor beta chains drawn from one sample of a study of T cell changes during pregnancy in multiple sclerosis. TCRdb's copy holds only in-frame clones and misses some; the assay was immunoSEQ multiplex PCR. The profile covers approximately 98,000 clones, with about 90% appearing a single time and less than 2.5% taken by the ten largest. The sequencing here drew on peripheral blood, taken after pregnancy. The receptor source for this set is a female donor in good health, enrolled as a control in a pregnancy study. Each CDR3 is given with its conserved first and last residue. The D gene is left open where the match is weak. Not every row has a clone size; where given, it reads once, few, many or a size class.

cdr3_aa | cdr3_nt | v_call | clone_size | j_call | d_call
CASSLIGGAGYTF | TGTGCCAGCAGCTTAATAGGGGGTGCGGGCTACACCTTC | TRBV7-3 | . | TRBJ1-2 | .
CASSPEVGPYEQYF | TGTGCCAGCTCACCAGAGGTAGGTCCCTACGAGCAGTACTTC | TRBV18 | once | TRBJ2-7 | .
CASSSLLGSTEAFF | TGCGCCAGCAGCTCGCTTCTTGGTAGCACTGAAGCTTTCTTT | TRBV5-1 | . | TRBJ1-1 | .
CASRDHTGDHYGYTF | TGTGCCAGTAGGGACCATACAGGGGATCACTATGGCTACACCTTC | TRBV19 | . | TRBJ1-2 | TRBD1
CASSLATWGPSYEQYF | TGCGCCAGCAGCTTGGCCACGTGGGGCCCATCCTACGAGCAGTACTTC | TRBV5-1 | . | TRBJ2-7 | .
CASSLLAGGPVDTQYF | TGTGCCAGCAGCTTACTAGCGGGAGGCCCCGTAGATACGCAGTATTTT | TRBV7-2 | . | TRBJ2-3 | TRBD2
CASSLNPAGGTDTQYF | TGCGCCAGCAGCTTGAATCCAGCGGGGGGCACAGATACGCAGTATTTT | TRBV5-1 | . | TRBJ2-3 | TRBD2
CATHTLIPADYGYTF | TGTGCCACCCACACGCTCATACCGGCGGACTATGGCTACACCTTC | TRBV5-4 | once | TRBJ1-2 | .
CASQDRGVMNTEAFF | TGTGCCAGCCAAGACAGGGGGGTCATGAACACTGAAGCTTTCTTT | TRBV21-1 | . | TRBJ1-1 | .
CASSRLGREDITGELFF | TGTGCCAGCAGCCGCCTCGGGCGGGAGGACATCACCGGGGAGCTGTTTTTT | TRBV14 | . | TRBJ2-2 | TRBD2
CASRRAGGDLPDTQYF | TGCGCCAGCAGGCGAGCGGGGGGGGACCTCCCGGATACGCAGTATTTT | TRBV5-1 | . | TRBJ2-3 | TRBD2